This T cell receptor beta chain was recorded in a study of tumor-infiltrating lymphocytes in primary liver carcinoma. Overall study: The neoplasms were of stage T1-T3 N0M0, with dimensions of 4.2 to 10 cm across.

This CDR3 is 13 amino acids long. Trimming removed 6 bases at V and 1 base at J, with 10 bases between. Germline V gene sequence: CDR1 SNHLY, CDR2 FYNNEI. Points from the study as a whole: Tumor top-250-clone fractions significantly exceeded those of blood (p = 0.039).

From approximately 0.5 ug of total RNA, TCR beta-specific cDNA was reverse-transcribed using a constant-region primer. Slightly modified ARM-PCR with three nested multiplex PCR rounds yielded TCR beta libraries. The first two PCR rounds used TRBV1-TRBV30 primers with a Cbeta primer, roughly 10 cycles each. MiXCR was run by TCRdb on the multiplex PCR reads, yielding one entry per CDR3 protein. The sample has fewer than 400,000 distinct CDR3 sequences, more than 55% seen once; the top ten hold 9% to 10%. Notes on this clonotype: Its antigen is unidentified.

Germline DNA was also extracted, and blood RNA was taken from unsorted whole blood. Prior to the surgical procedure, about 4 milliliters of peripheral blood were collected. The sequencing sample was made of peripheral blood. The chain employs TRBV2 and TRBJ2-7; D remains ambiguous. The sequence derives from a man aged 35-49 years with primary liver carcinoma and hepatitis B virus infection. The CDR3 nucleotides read TGTGCCAGCAGGGAATGGTATTCCTACGAGCAGTACTTC. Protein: CASREWYSYEQYF.